The 5 T cell receptor beta chains presented below share a single source sample, sequenced in a study of cytomegalovirus exposure and HLA in healthy donors. Clones were sequenced by immunoSEQ multiplex PCR, and TCRdb holds only the in-frame ones, with some missing. The sample has over 250,000 clones; approximately 86% are singletons. The sample consisted of PBMCs. All receptors derive from a woman between 18 and 30 years old in good health and CMV-seronegative.

The J gene is TRBJ2-7, the V gene TRBV10-3; D might be TRBD1 (6 bases). The germline V and J ends were trimmed by 11 bases and 2 bases, with 28 bases remaining between them. The CDR3 consists of 17 residues. The germline CDR1 and CDR2 sequences are ENHRY and SYGVKD. CDR3 amino acids: CAVQTGSRNVGTYEQYF. The CDR3 DNA follows: TGTGCCGTCCAGACAGGTTCAAGGAACGTCGGAACCTACGAGCAGTACTTC.

The V call is TRBV4-3, the J call TRBJ1-4; D is possibly TRBD1 (5 bases). Germline V lookup: CDR1 LGHNA, CDR2 YSLEER. The CDR3 extends over 16 amino acids. Trimming left V 0 bases short and J 8 bases short, with 16 bases between. The CDR3 sequence is CASSQDHLGGTEKLFF. CDR3 bases: TGCGCCAGCAGCCAAGATCATCTGGGGGGAACCGAAAAACTGTTTTTT.

This sequence joins TRBV9 and TRBJ1-2; 8 bases map to TRBD1. The CDR3 loop spans 14 amino acids. V gave up 4 bases and J gave up 2 bases; unmatched junction bases: 4. CDR1 SGDLS and CDR2 YYNGEE come from the germline V gene. CDR3: CASSPDRGNYGYTF. CDR3 sequence (DNA): TGTGCCAGCAGCCCTGACAGGGGAAACTATGGCTACACCTTC.

This chain links TRBV7-3 with TRBJ1-5; D perhaps matches TRBD1 (6 bases). This CDR3 has 16 residues. CDR1 is SGHTA, CDR2 FQGTGA, per germline. V lost 0 bases, J lost 1 base, and 10 bases lay in between. In DNA, the CDR3 is TGTGCCAGCAGCTTAACGGGGGCCGGGAGCAATCAGCCCCAGCATTTT. Protein sequence: CASSLTGAGSNQPQHF. Complete variable domain (other parts from reference TRBV7-3 and TRBJ1-5): GAGVSQTPSNKVTEKGKYVELRCDPISGHTALYWYRQSLGQGPEFLIYFQGTGAADDSGLPNDRFFAVRPEGSVSTLKIQRTERGDSAVYLCASSLTGAGSNQPQHFGDGTRLSIL.

The rearrangement joins TRBV14 to TRBJ2-3, with 8 bases that match TRBD2. V gave up 8 bases and J gave up 6 bases; unmatched junction bases: 1. CDR1 SGHDN and CDR2 FVKESK come from the germline V gene. The length of the CDR3 is 11 residues. The CDR3 DNA sequence: TGTGCCAGCCGACTAGCGGATACGCAGTATTTT. This gives the protein CASRLADTQYF. The complete variable domain, with remaining parts taken from reference TRBV14 and TRBJ2-3, reads EAGVTQFPSHSVIEKGQTVTLRCDPISGHDNLYWYRRVMGKEIKFLLHFVKESKQDESGMPNNRFLAERTGGTYSTLKVQPAELEDSGVYFCASRLADTQYFGPGTRLTVL.